Presented here are 2 T cell receptor beta chains from one specimen sequenced in a study of cytomegalovirus exposure and HLA in healthy donors. Both 60 Vbeta primers and 13 Jbeta primers went into the PCR. Assay used: immunoSEQ multiplex PCR; TCRdb lists only in-frame clones, some missing. The sample's table shows around 100,000 clones. Sequencing input: PBMCs. The receptors derive from a man aged 40-49 years in good health and CMV-seronegative.

The V call is TRBV4-1, the J call TRBJ2-7, with 7 bases matching TRBD2. This CDR3 comprises 14 residues. V lost 4 bases to trimming and J lost 2 bases; unmatched junction nucleotides: 5. Germline V CDR1 and CDR2: MGHRA, YSYEKL. CDR3 DNA: TGCGCCAGCAGCCCCCGGGCGGGGGCCTACGAGCAGTACTTC. Translation gives CASSPRAGAYEQYF.

The gene calls are TRBV5-1 and TRBJ1-2, with D perhaps matching TRBD1 (6 bases). CDR1 and CDR2 (germline): SGHRS, YFSETQ. V gave up 4 bases and J gave up 4 bases, with 11 bases separating them. This CDR3 is 13 amino acids long. CDR3 sequence (DNA): TGCGCCAGCAGCCCGCTGGACAGCTATGGCTACACCTTC. Translated, it gives CASSPLDSYGYTF.